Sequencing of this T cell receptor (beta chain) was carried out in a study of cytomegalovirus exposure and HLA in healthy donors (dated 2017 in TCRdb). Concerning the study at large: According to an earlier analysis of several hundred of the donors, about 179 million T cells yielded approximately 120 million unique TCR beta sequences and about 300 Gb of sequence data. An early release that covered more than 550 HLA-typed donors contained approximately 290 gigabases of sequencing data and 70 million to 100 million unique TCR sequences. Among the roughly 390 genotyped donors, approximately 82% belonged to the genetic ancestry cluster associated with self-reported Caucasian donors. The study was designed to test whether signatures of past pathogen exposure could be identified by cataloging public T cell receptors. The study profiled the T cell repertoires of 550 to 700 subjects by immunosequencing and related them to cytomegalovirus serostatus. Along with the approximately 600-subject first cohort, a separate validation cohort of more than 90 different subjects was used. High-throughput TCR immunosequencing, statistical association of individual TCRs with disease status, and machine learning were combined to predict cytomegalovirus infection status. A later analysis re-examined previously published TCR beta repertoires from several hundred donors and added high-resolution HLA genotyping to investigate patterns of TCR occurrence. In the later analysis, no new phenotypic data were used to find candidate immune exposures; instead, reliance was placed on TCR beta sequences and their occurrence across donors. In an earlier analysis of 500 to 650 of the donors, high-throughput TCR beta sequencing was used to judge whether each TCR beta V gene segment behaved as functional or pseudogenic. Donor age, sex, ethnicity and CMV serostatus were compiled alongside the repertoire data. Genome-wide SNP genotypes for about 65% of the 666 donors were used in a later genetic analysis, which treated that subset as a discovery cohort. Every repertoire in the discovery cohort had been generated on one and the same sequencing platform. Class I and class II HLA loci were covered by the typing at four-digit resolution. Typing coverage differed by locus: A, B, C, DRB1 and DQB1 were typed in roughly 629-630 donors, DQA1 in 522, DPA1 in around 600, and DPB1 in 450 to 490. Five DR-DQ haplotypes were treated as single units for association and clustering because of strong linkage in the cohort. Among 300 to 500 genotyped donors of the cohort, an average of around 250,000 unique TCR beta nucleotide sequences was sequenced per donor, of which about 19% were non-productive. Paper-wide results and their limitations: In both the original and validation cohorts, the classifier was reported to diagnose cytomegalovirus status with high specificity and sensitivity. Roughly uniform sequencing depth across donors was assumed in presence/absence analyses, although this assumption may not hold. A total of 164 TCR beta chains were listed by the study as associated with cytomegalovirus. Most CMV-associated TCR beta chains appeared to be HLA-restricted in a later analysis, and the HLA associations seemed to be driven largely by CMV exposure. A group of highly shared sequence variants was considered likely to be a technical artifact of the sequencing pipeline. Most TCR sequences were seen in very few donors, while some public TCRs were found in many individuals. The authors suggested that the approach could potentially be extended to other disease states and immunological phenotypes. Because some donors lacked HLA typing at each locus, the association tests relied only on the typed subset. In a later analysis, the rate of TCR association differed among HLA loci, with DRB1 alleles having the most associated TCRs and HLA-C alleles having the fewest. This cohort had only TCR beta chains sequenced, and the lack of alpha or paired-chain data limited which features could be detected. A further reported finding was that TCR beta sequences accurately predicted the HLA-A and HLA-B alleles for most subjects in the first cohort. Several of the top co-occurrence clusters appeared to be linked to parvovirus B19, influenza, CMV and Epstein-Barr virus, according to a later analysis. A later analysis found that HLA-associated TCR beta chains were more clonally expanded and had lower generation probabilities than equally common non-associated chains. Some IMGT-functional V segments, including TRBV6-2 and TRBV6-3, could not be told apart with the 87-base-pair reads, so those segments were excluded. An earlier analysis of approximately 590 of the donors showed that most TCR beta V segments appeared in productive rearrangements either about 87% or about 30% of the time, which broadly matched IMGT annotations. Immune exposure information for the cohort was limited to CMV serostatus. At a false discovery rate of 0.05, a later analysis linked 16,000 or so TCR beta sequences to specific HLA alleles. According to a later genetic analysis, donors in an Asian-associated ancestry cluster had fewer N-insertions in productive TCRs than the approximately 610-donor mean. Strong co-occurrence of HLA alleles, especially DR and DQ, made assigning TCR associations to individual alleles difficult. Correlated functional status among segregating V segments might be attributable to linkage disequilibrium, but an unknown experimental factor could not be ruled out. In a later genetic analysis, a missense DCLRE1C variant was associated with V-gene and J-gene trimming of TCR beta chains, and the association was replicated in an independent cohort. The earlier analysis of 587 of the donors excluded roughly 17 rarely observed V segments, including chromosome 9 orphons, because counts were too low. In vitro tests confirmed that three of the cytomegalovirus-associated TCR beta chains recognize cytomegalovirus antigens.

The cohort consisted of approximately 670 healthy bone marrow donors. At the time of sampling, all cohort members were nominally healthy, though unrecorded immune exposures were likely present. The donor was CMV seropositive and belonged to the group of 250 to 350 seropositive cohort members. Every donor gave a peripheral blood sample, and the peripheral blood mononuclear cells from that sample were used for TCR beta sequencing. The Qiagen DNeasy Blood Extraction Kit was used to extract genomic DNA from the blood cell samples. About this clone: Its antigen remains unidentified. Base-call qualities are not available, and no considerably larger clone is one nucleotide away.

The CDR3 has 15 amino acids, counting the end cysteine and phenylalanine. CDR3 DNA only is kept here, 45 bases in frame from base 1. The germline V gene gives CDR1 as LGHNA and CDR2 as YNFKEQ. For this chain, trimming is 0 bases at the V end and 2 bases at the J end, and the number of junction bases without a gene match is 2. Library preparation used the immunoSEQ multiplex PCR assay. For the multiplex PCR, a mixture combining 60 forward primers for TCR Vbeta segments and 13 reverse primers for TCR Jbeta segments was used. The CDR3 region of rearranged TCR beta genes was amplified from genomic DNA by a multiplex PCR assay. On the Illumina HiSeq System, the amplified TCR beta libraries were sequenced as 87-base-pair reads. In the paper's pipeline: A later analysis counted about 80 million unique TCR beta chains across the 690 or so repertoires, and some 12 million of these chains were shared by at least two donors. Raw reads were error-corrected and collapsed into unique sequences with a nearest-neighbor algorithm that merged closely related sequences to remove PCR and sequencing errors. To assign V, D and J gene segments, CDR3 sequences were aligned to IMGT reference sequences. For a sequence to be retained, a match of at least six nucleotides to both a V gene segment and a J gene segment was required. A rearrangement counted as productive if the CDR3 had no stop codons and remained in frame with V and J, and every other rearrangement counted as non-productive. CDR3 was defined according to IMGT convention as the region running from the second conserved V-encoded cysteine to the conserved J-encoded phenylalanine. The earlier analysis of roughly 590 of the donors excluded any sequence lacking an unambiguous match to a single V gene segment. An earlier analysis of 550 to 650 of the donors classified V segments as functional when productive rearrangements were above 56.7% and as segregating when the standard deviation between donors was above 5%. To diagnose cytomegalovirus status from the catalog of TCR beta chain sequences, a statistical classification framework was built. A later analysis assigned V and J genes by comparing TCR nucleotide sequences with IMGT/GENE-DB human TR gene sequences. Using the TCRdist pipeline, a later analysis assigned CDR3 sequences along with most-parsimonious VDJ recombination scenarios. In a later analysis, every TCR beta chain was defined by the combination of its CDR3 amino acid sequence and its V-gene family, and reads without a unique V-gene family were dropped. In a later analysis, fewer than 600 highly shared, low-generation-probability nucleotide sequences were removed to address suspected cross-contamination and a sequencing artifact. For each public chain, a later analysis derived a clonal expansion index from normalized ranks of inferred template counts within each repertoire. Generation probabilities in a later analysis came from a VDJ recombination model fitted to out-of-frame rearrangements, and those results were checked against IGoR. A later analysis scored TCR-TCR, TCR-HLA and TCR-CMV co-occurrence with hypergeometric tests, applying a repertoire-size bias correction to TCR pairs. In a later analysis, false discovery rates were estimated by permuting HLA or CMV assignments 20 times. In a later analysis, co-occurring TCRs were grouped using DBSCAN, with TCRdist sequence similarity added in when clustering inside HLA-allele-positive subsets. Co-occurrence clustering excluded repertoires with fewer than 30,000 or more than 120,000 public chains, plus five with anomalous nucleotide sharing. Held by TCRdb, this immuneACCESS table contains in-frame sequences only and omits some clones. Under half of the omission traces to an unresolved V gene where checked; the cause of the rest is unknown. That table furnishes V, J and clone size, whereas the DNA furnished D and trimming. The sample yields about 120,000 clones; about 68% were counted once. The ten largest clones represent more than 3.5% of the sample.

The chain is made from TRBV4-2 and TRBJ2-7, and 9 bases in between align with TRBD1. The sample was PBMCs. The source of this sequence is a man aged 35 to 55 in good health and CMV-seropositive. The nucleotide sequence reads TGTGCCAGCAGCCAAGAACAGGGGGCTGCCTACGAGCAGTACTTC. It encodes CASSQEQGAAYEQYF.